A single sample is the source of the 32 T cell receptor beta chains below, sequenced in a study of response to subunit inactivated influenza vaccine. One entry per CDR3 protein, called by TCRdb with MiXCR from the RT-PCR reads. The sample consists of under 200,000 distinct CDR3 sequences, 12% of them appearing once. A further study also used this sample, focusing on T cells expressing NK-cell markers. This second study says: Production of TCR beta cDNA relied on 5'RACE template switching with UMIs.

The material sequenced was CD8+ T cells sorted from PBMCs, taken roughly 12 days after vaccination. These receptors were obtained from a man aged 50 to 59 who received an inactivated influenza vaccine.

In its sample, this clonotype was seen a few times. The V and J genes are TRBV25-1 and TRBJ2-1; the D gene is possibly TRBD2 (6 bases). Trimming shortened V by 2 bases and J by 5 bases, and 16 bases separated the two germline ends. Per germline, CDR1 MGHDK and CDR2 SYGVNS. This CDR3 spans 16 amino acids. In nucleotides, the CDR3 is TGTGCCAGCAGTGAAACTCCGGGCGGGGCACACAATGAGCAGTTCTTC. It is translated as CASSETPGGAHNEQFF.

The chain recombines TRBV6-5 with TRBJ1-4; D not resolved. V lost 2 bases and J 8 bases, leaving 15 bases between the germline ends. The CDR3 totals 15 residues. Per the germline V gene, CDR1 is MNHEY and CDR2 is SVGAGI. DNA for the CDR3: TGTGCCAGCAGTTACACCCCAAGTATTGGGGAAAAACTGTTTTTT. This sequence encodes CASSYTPSIGEKLFF.

This clonotype was observed at least ten times. The genes are TRBV11-2 and TRBJ2-7; 14 nucleotides line up with TRBD2. The CDR3 length is 14 residues. The germline CDR1 and CDR2 sequences are SGHAT and FQNNGV. Trimming removed 5 bases from V and 6 bases from J; junction bases left unmatched: 3. CDR3 in amino acids: CASSMGLAGVEQYF. In DNA form, the CDR3 reads TGTGCCAGCAGCATGGGACTAGCGGGAGTCGAGCAGTACTTC. The whole variable domain, remainder taken from reference TRBV11-2 and TRBJ2-7, is EAGVAQSPRYKIIEKRQSVAFWCNPISGHATLYWYQQILGQGPKLLIQFQNNGVVDDSQLPKDRFSAERLKGVDSTLKIQPAKLEDSAVYLCASSMGLAGVEQYFGPGTRLTVT.

This clonotype was seen a handful of times. The chain is built from TRBV6-4 and TRBJ2-3, with a possible D match to TRBD2 (7 bases). The CDR3 consists of 16 residues. Trimming cost V 3 bases and J 0 bases, with 13 bases left between them. Germline V gene sequence: CDR1 MRHNA, CDR2 SNTAGT. Here the CDR3 DNA reads TGTGCCAGCAGTGAAGGTGCGGGGGCCAGCACAGATACGCAGTATTTT. Protein: CASSEGAGASTDTQYF.

This clonotype was observed at least ten times. This chain links TRBV7-9 with TRBJ2-7; 10 bases map to TRBD2. CDR3 length equals 14 residues. The ends lost 3 bases at V and 6 bases at J; junction bases unmatched: 5. CDR1 is SEHNR, CDR2 FQNEAQ, per germline (reference sequence). CDR3 DNA sequence: TGTGCCAGCAGCTTCTTAGCGGGAGGTGTCGAGCAGTACTTC. It encodes CASSFLAGGVEQYF. The whole variable domain, filled in from reference TRBV7-9 and TRBJ2-7, reads DTGVSQNPRHKITKRGQNVTFRCDPISEHNRLYWYRQTLGQGPEFLTYFQNEAQLEKSRLLSDRFSAERPKGSFSTLEIQRTEQGDSAMYLCASSFLAGGVEQYFGPGTRLTVT.

This clonotype was counted between two and nine times. This chain uses TRBV7-9 with TRBJ1-1; D unresolved. The germline V gene has CDR1 SEHNR and CDR2 FQNEAQ (reference sequence). The CDR3 is 15 residues long. With 1 base removed from V and 0 bases from J, the gap between germline ends came to 9 bases. The CDR3 region is CASSLVPQVNTEAFF. The DNA of the CDR3 is TGTGCCAGCAGCTTAGTACCGCAGGTGAACACTGAAGCTTTCTTT.

This clonotype was seen only a few times. This rearrangement joins TRBV7-9 to TRBJ1-5; 7 positions match TRBD1. V gave up 4 bases and J gave up 4 bases; unmatched junction bases: 7. Germline CDR1 and CDR2: SEHNR and FQNEAQ (reference sequence). This CDR3 is built from 15 residues. This CDR3 reads CASSSRTGVNQPQHF. CDR3 in DNA: TGTGCCAGCAGCTCCCGGACAGGAGTTAATCAGCCCCAGCATTTT. Complete variable domain (other parts from reference TRBV7-9 and TRBJ1-5): DTGVSQNPRHKITKRGQNVTFRCDPISEHNRLYWYRQTLGQGPEFLTYFQNEAQLEKSRLLSDRFSAERPKGSFSTLEIQRTEQGDSAMYLCASSSRTGVNQPQHFGDGTRLSIL.

The chain recombines TRBV29-1 with TRBJ2-6; D is undetermined. This CDR3 contains 17 residues. Germline-derived CDR1 and CDR2 are SQVTM and ANQGSEA. V was cut by 5 bases and J by 8 bases, with 25 bases left in between. The CDR3 here is CSVWLGGAASETNVLTF. The CDR3 DNA reads TGCAGCGTTTGGCTTGGCGGCGCGGCCTCTGAAACCAACGTCCTGACTTTC.

This sequence joins TRBV4-3 and TRBJ2-5, with 7 nucleotides matching TRBD1. Germline V gene lookup returns CDR1 LGHNA and CDR2 YSLEER. V was clipped by 1 base and J by 3 bases; unmatched bases: 5. This CDR3 comprises 15 residues. The CDR3 DNA reads as TGCGCCAGCAGCCAAGGATTAGGGACAGAAGAGACCCAGTACTTC. Amino acids: CASSQGLGTEETQYF.

Details on this clonotype: A much larger clone differs from this one at a single base, so this may be a read error. The V gene is TRBV4-1, the J gene TRBJ1-4; 8 bases fit TRBD1. The CDR3 has 15 residues. Per the germline V gene, CDR1 is MGHRA and CDR2 is YSYEKL. V shed 4 bases and J 7 bases; nucleotides not matched to a gene: 8. The CDR3 spells CASSRPTGVSEKLFF. The CDR3 nucleotides are TGCGCCAGCAGCCGCCCGACAGGGGTCAGTGAAAAACTGTTTTTT.

There are a few counts of this clonotype. The chain joins TRBV11-1 to TRBJ2-1; TRBD2 agrees at 7 bases. The germline V gene encodes CDR1 SGHAT and CDR2 FQDESV (reference sequence). The junction had 9 bases not matched to a gene; V was cut back by 5 bases and J by 2 bases. This CDR3 has 16 residues. The CDR3 here is CASSPLSAGAYNEQFF. CDR3 DNA: TGTGCCAGCAGCCCCCTCAGCGCGGGGGCCTACAATGAGCAGTTCTTC.

This chain connects TRBV2 to TRBJ2-1, with D perhaps TRBD1 (6 bases). The germline V and J ends were trimmed by 7 bases and 10 bases, with 23 bases remaining between them. The CDR3 contains 15 residues. The germline CDR1 and CDR2 sequences are SNHLY and FYNNEI. The CDR3 coding sequence is TGTGCCAGCAACCCCCCCTGGGGCAGGGGCGACGAGCAGTTCTTC. Translating gives CASNPPWGRGDEQFF.

This clonotype was seen many times. The genes are TRBV6-5 and TRBJ2-6; D is ambiguous. V was trimmed by 3 bases and J by 4 bases, leaving 13 bases between them. The germline V gene encodes CDR1 MNHEY and CDR2 SVGAGI. The CDR3 loop spans 16 amino acids. The CDR3 DNA follows: TGTGCCAGCAGTTATTCCGTGTCAGTCGGGGCCAACGTCCTGACTTTC. Amino acids: CASSYSVSVGANVLTF.

The CDR3 DNA is TGTGCCAGCAGTTTGGACAGGGTCAATGAGCAGTTCTTC. Translation: CASSLDRVNEQFF. The chain employs TRBV27 and TRBJ2-1; TRBD1 matches 8 bases. Germline lookup yields CDR1 MNHEY and CDR2 SMNVEV (reference sequence). This CDR3 region has 13 residues. V shed 3 bases and J 6 bases; nucleotides not matched to a gene: 1.

The chain employs TRBV12-3 or TRBV12-4 and TRBJ2-1; D is uncertain. The CDR3 consists of 13 residues. V lost 5 bases, J lost 6 bases, and 11 bases lay in between. CDR3 region: CASSLGLVNEQFF. CDR3 bases: TGTGCCAGCAGTCTTGGGCTAGTCAATGAGCAGTTCTTC.

This clonotype was seen many times. The V call is TRBV15, the J call TRBJ1-2; no clear D. CDR3 length equals 13 residues. V gave up 2 bases and J gave up 8 bases, with 12 bases separating them. Germline CDR1 reads LNHNV; CDR2 reads YYDKDF (reference sequence). In nucleotides, the CDR3 is TGTGCCACCAGCAGACAAAATTACGGGGGCTACACCTTC. It encodes CATSRQNYGGYTF.

The chain joins TRBV4-3 to TRBJ2-3; 8 nucleotides match TRBD1. This CDR3 spans 15 amino acids. The V and J ends lost 3 bases and 4 bases, in that order; junction bases with no gene match: 6. The V gene's germline CDR1 is LGHNA and CDR2 YSLEER. The DNA for the CDR3 is TGCGCCAGCAGCCAGCAGGACAGGGTGGCAGATACGCAGTATTTT. This encodes CASSQQDRVADTQYF.

This clonotype has just a few counts. A read error may produce the germline difference seen at one junction end. The rearrangement links TRBV7-7 to TRBJ2-2, with 7 bases aligning to TRBD1. The germline CDR1 and CDR2 sequences are SSHAT and FNYEAQ (reference sequence). The CDR3 spans 14 residues. CDR3 nucleotide sequence: TGTGCTAGCAGCTCGGGACAGCTAACCGGGGAGCTGTTTTTT. Translation gives CASSSGQLTGELFF.

This clonotype occurred many times. This chain joins TRBV12-3 or TRBV12-4 and TRBJ2-2; tentatively, D is TRBD1 (6 bases). CDR3 size: 13 residues. V was cut by 8 bases and J by 2 bases, with 9 bases left in between. Here the CDR3 reads CASRDTNTGELFF. The CDR3 nucleotides read TGTGCCAGCCGGGACACCAACACCGGGGAGCTGTTTTTT.

This clonotype was detected ten times or more. The chain carries TRBV15 and TRBJ1-1; no clear D. CDR3 length: 15 amino acids. CDR1 and CDR2 from the germline V gene are LNHNV and YYDKDF (reference sequence). Trimming shortened V by 5 bases and J by 8 bases, and 21 bases separated the two germline ends. The DNA of the CDR3 is TGTGCCACCAGCGGGAACTACGGCCTCAAGAGCGAAGCTTTCTTT. Translating it yields CATSGNYGLKSEAFF.

This clonotype was seen a handful of times. The V call is TRBV6-2 or TRBV6-3, the J call TRBJ2-3, with D perhaps TRBD2 (7 bases). The V end lost 0 bases, the J end lost 2 bases, and 15 bases lay between the germline ends. The CDR3 runs 17 residues. Germline CDR1 is MNHEY and CDR2 is SVGEGT. DNA for the CDR3: TGTGCCAGCAGTTACTCGAGGAACGGGGGGCACACAGATACGCAGTATTTT. Translating it yields CASSYSRNGGHTDTQYF.

The chain has TRBV12-3 or TRBV12-4 and TRBJ1-5; 8 bases match TRBD1. V lost 5 bases, J lost 3 bases, and 3 bases stayed unmatched. The CDR3 has 14 residues. The CDR3 DNA follows: TGTGCCAGCAGTGACAGGGGTTACAATCAGCCCCAGCATTTT. Its translation is CASSDRGYNQPQHF.

This clonotype was seen ten or more times. The gene calls are TRBV7-9 and TRBJ1-1; D is uncertain. The CDR3 spans 11 residues. Germline V CDR1 and CDR2: SEHNR, FQNEAQ (reference sequence). Trimming took 9 bases from V and 4 from J, leaving 9 bases between them. The CDR3 DNA reads as TGTGCCAGTAACTGGGGCACTGAAGCTTTCTTT. It yields the protein CASNWGTEAFF. Full variable domain (rest looked up from reference TRBV7-9 and TRBJ1-1): DTGVSQNPRHKITKRGQNVTFRCDPISEHNRLYWYRQTLGQGPEFLTYFQNEAQLEKSRLLSDRFSAERPKGSFSTLEIQRTEQGDSAMYLCASNWGTEAFFGQGTRLTVV.

V usage is TRBV28 and J usage is TRBJ2-4; a possible D gene is TRBD1 (5 bases). CDR3 length: 18 residues. The germline gives CDR1 MDHEN, CDR2 SYDVKM. V dropped 6 bases and J dropped 6 bases, with 27 bases sitting between them. The CDR3 bases are TGTGCCAGCAGCGAAAAACCGACAGTAGTGTCTTACGGAAACATTCAGTACTTC. Its protein product is CASSEKPTVVSYGNIQYF. Looking up the rest from reference TRBV28 and TRBJ2-4 gives the full variable domain: DVKVTQSSRYLVKRTGEKVFLECVQDMDHENMFWYRQDPGLGLRLIYFSYDVKMKEKGDIPEGYSVSREKKERFSLILESASTNQTSMYLCASSEKPTVVSYGNIQYFGAGTRLSVL.

About this clonotype: This clone may be a read error of a much larger clone one base away. The missing conserved phenylalanine or tryptophan at the end of this CDR3 makes a read error likely. This chain links TRBV6-2 or TRBV6-3 with TRBJ2-1; possible D gene TRBD2, 6 bases. Trimming shortened V by 4 bases and J by 7 bases, and 11 bases separated the two germline ends. Germline loops: CDR1 MNHEY, CDR2 SVGEGT. There are 13 residues in the CDR3. CDR3 DNA sequence: TGTGCCAGCAGTTCCTTTAGCGGAAATGAGCAGTTCTCC. Translated: CASSSFSGNEQFS.

This clonotype was seen at least ten times. V and J are TRBV7-8 and TRBJ1-5; D call uncertain. The CDR3 has 14 residues. CDR1 and CDR2 from the germline V gene are SGHVS and FQNEAQ. Trimming stripped 2 bases from V and 2 bases from J, with 7 bases between. The CDR3, as DNA: TGTGCCAGCAGCTTATTCGCGGGCAATCAGCCCCAGCATTTT. This translates into CASSLFAGNQPQHF.

This clonotype appeared a few times. The V gene is TRBV4-1, the J gene TRBJ2-7, with 8 bases matching TRBD1. This CDR3 is 16 amino acids long. Trimming removed 4 bases from V and 5 bases from J; junction bases left unmatched: 13. Germline V gives CDR1 MGHRA, CDR2 YSYEKL. The CDR3 protein is CASSLVPGGAGNEQYF. Written as DNA, the CDR3 is TGCGCCAGCAGCCTCGTTCCAGGGGGCGCAGGAAACGAGCAGTACTTC.

V is TRBV11-2 and J is TRBJ2-7, with 10 positions matching TRBD2. J gave up 4 bases and V 4 bases, and 4 bases lay outside the gene matches. CDR1 is SGHAT and CDR2 is FQNNGV in the germline V gene. The CDR3 length is 14 residues. The CDR3 nucleotides read TGTGCCAGCAGCTCAAGACTAGCGGGTTACGAGCAGTACTTC. The encoded protein is CASSSRLAGYEQYF.

The sample holds many counts of this clonotype. The genes are TRBV9 and TRBJ2-1; 11 nucleotides match TRBD2. This CDR3 has 16 amino acids. Germline CDR1 SGDLS, CDR2 YYNGEE. Germline trimming cut 3 bases from V and 6 bases from J; bases unmatched to any gene: 8. For the CDR3, the DNA is TGTGCCAGCAGCGCCTCCGGGACTAGCGGAACCAATGAGCAGTTCTTC. This sequence encodes CASSASGTSGTNEQFF.

This clonotype occurred many times. J is TRBJ2-1 and V is TRBV29-1, with D maybe TRBD2 (6 bases). Per the germline V gene, CDR1 is SQVTM and CDR2 is ANQGSEA. The CDR3 has 16 residues. With 2 bases removed from V and 0 bases from J, the gap between germline ends came to 14 bases. For the CDR3, the DNA is TGCAGCGTTGAATTGCGTGCGGGACCCTCCTACAATGAGCAGTTCTTC. This encodes CSVELRAGPSYNEQFF.

Only a few counts were recorded for this clonotype. The chain links TRBV7-9 to TRBJ1-1; 9 positions match TRBD1. The CDR3 consists of 16 residues. CDR1 is SEHNR, CDR2 FQNEAQ, per germline (reference sequence). With 0 bases clipped from V and 3 bases from J, the junction kept 5 bases outside the gene matches. The CDR3 DNA reads as TGTGCCAGCAGCTTAGCGGGGGGACAGGGAGACACTGAAGCTTTCTTT. This sequence encodes CASSLAGGQGDTEAFF.

The rearrangement uses TRBV5-5 and TRBJ1-1; the match to TRBD1 covers 12 bases. CDR3 size: 14 residues. With 4 bases clipped from V and 6 bases from J, the junction kept 4 bases outside the gene matches. CDR1 and CDR2 from the germline V gene are SGHKS and YYEKEE (reference sequence). The chain's CDR3 is CASSPGQGAPEAFF. The CDR3 nucleotides are TGTGCCAGCAGCCCGGGACAGGGGGCTCCTGAAGCTTTCTTT.